Below, one T cell receptor (beta chain) is given with its context. The antigen is not known. These data come from a study of cytomegalovirus exposure and HLA in healthy donors. Researchers ran the PCR with 60 Vbeta and 13 Jbeta primers. Here immunoSEQ multiplex PCR was the method, and the copy in TCRdb shows in-frame clones only, minus some. The table includes roughly 130,000 clones, around 79% detected once. General study findings and limits: Clonal expansion, a later analysis showed, was greater in HLA-associated TCR beta chains than in equally common others. According to an earlier analysis, most TCR beta V segments yielded productive rearrangements about 90% or about 30% of the time. CMV serostatus was the sole immune exposure data available. With later analysis, a missense DCLRE1C variant became linked to TCR beta V- and J-gene trimming.

The length of the CDR3 is 15 residues. Looked up from germline, CDR1 is SGHVS and CDR2 is FNYEAQ. Trimming took 5 bases from V and 8 from J; bases not matched to a gene: 12. The sample was PBMCs. The chain couples TRBV7-6 to TRBJ2-3; 8 bases fit TRBD2. This clonotype was obtained from a female donor in good health and CMV-seronegative. The CDR3 region has the DNA TGTGCCAGCAGCGACCATAAAGGACTAGCTGGTACGCAGTATTTT. Residues: CASSDHKGLAGTQYF.